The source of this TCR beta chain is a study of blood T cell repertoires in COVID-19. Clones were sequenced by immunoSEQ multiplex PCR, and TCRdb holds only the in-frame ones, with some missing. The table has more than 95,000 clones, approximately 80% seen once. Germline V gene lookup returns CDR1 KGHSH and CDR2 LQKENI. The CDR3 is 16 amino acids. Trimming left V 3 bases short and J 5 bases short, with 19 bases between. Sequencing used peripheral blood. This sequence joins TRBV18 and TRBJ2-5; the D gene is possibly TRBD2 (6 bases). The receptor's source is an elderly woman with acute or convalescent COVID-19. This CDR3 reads CASSPVGHGRVETQYF. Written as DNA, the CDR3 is TGTGCCAGCTCACCCGTAGGTCACGGGAGAGTGGAGACCCAGTACTTC.